The T cell receptor (beta chain) under discussion was sequenced for a study of blood T cell repertoires in COVID-19. The wider study: The origin of the acute and convalescent COVID-19 samples was the United States, Italy and Spain. Sources were T cells, B-cell-depleted T cells, or PBMCs; the material itself was cDNA or gDNA.

Original processing notes: Reference gene primers were amplified, and this amplification served to estimate nucleated cell counts. Data came from immunoSEQ multiplex PCR; TCRdb stores just in-frame clones and leaves some out. V, J and clone size reflect that table, while D and trimming were determined from the DNA. Of about 150,000 clones in the sample, about 88% were seen once. This CDR3 region has 13 residues. Germline CDR1 and CDR2: MDHEN and SYDVKM. Trimming pared 10 bases from V and 3 bases from J, leaving 13 bases between. V and J are TRBV28 and TRBJ1-5; the D is unclear. The receptor was derived from a woman between 70 and 85 years old with acute or convalescent COVID-19. The sequenced sample was peripheral blood. CDR3 bases: TGTGCCACTGTTACAGCCTTCAATCAGCCCCAGCATTTT. Its protein product is CATVTAFNQPQHF.